Following are 9 T cell receptor beta chains from one sample sequenced in a study of CD8+ T cells in alopecia areata. The authors extracted RNA and reverse transcribed it into cDNA as the sequencing template. Assay used: immunoSEQ multiplex PCR; TCRdb lists only in-frame clones, some missing. The sample lists around 200,000 clones, less than 70% seen once, with 9.5% to 14% in the top ten. As to treatment: oral pan-JAK inhibitor, 5-10 mg twice daily. Here the sequenced sample was CD8+ T cells sorted from blood, taken at week 24, from a patient treated with tofacitinib. Receptors were obtained from a human donor with alopecia areata.

The chain carries TRBV5-6 and TRBJ1-1; D remains unclear. The CDR3 has 13 amino acids. V was clipped by 7 bases and J by 2 bases, with 12 bases between them. Germline-derived CDR1 and CDR2 are SGHDT and YYEEEE. CDR3 bases: TGTGCCAGCCTAACGGCCCTTAACACTGAAGCTTTCTTT. It translates to CASLTALNTEAFF.

CDR3 region: CAWSPGGTDTQYF. For the CDR3, the DNA is TGTGCCTGGAGTCCGGGGGGCACAGATACGCAGTATTTT. J is TRBJ2-3 and V is TRBV30; tentative D call: TRBD2 (6 bases). V was cut by 2 bases and J by 1 base, with 7 bases left in between. CDR1 GTSNPN and CDR2 SVGIG come from the germline V gene (reference sequence). CDR3 size: 13 residues.

CDR3 loop: CASSQDQLQGWNYNEQFF. CDR3 in DNA: TGCGCCAGCAGCCAAGATCAATTACAGGGGTGGAACTACAATGAGCAGTTCTTC. The chain recombines TRBV4-3 with TRBJ2-1, with 7 bases fitting TRBD1. The CDR3 has 18 residues. The germline CDR1 and CDR2 sequences are LGHNA and YSLEER. Germline trimming cut 0 bases from V and 3 bases from J; bases unmatched to any gene: 11.

The V gene is TRBV11-3, the J gene TRBJ2-7; 12 bases fit TRBD1. The CDR3 length is 17 residues. Trimming removed 4 bases from V and 5 bases from J; junction bases left unmatched: 12. Germline V gives CDR1 SGHNT, CDR2 YENEEA. The CDR3 loop reads CASSSPEGDRGQHEQYF. The DNA of the CDR3 is TGTGCCAGCAGCTCACCCGAGGGGGACAGGGGGCAGCACGAGCAGTACTTC. Full variable domain (remainder filled in from reference TRBV11-3 and TRBJ2-7): EAGVVQSPRYKIIEKKQPVAFWCNPISGHNTLYWYLQNLGQGPELLIRYENEEAVDDSQLPKDRFSAERLKGVDSTLKIQPAELGDSAVYLCASSSPEGDRGQHEQYFGPGTRLTVT.

V is TRBV13 and J is TRBJ1-2; D gene uncertain. V shed 5 bases and J shed 4 bases, with 5 bases lying between them. The CDR3 consists of 11 residues. The germline V gene has CDR1 PRHDT and CDR2 FYEKMQ (reference sequence). Here the CDR3 reads CASSQGYGYTF. CDR3 sequence (DNA): TGTGCCAGCAGCCAAGGCTATGGCTACACCTTC. Full variable domain (outside the CDR3, taken from reference TRBV13 and TRBJ1-2): AAGVIQSPRHLIKEKRETATLKCYPIPRHDTVYWYQQGPGQDPQFLISFYEKMQSDKGSIPDRFSAQQFSDYHSELNMSSLELGDSALYFCASSQGYGYTFGSGTRLTVV.

The rearrangement joins TRBV9 to TRBJ1-1; 7 bases match TRBD1. There are 13 residues in the CDR3. Germline V gene lookup returns CDR1 SGDLS and CDR2 YYNGEE. V lost 0 bases, J lost 5 bases, and 1 base stayed unmatched. In nucleotides, the CDR3 is TGTGCCAGCAGCGTAGGACAGGGAACTGAAGCTTTCTTT. Translation gives CASSVGQGTEAFF.

This chain links TRBV30 with TRBJ2-7; D may be TRBD1 (6 bases). The V end was cut by 1 base, the J end by 1 base, with 8 bases between. Germline V gene lookup returns CDR1 GTSNPN and CDR2 SVGIG (reference sequence). CDR3 length: 13 amino acids. In DNA, the CDR3 is TGTGCCTGGAGTGCGGGACATTCCTACGAGCAGTACTTC. Translation gives CAWSAGHSYEQYF.

V gene TRBV15 combines with J gene TRBJ2-3, with TRBD2 identical over 9 bases. Per the germline V gene, CDR1 is LNHNV and CDR2 is YYDKDF (reference sequence). V was pared by 3 bases and J by 8 bases, with 6 bases of the junction left unmatched. This CDR3 region has 14 residues. The CDR3 spells CATSSGRGGPTQYF. The DNA of the CDR3 is TGTGCCACCAGCAGTGGGCGGGGGGGCCCTACGCAGTATTTT.

The chain carries TRBV30 and TRBJ1-4; D possibly corresponds to TRBD1 (5 bases). This CDR3 spans 14 amino acids. With 8 bases removed from V and 6 bases from J, the gap between germline ends came to 19 bases. In germline, CDR1 is GTSNPN, CDR2 SVGIG (reference sequence). The CDR3 reads CAVPLMDKDEKLFF. CDR3 in DNA: TGTGCCGTGCCATTGATGGACAAAGATGAAAAACTGTTTTTT.